This TCR beta chain was documented in a study of blood T cells in healthy people across ages. General study results and limits: A roughly linear fall in TCR beta diversity per million T cells was seen with increasing age. Naive and antigen-experienced cells were not separated, limiting conclusive comparison.

Only a few counts were recorded for this clonotype. Its antigen remains unidentified. CDR3 length equals 18 residues. CDR1 is SGHTA and CDR2 is FQGTGA in the germline V gene. The V and J ends lost 5 bases and 6 bases, in that order; junction bases with no gene match: 15. The use of a sample-barcoded 5' primer and a J-beta primer mix characterized a second PCR of roughly 6 to 11 cycles. Each of the samples gave a minimum of 2.5 million paired-end reads that contained CDR3. One entry per CDR3 protein results from TCRdb running MiXCR on the 5' RACE reads. The sample holds approximately 1.5 million distinct CDR3 sequences; roughly 30% are singletons and the top ten take roughly 12%.

The sequencing input was blood. The clonotype was recovered from a woman aged 25-40 years in good health. The chain links TRBV7-3 to TRBJ2-3; the match to TRBD2 covers 12 bases. CDR3 residues: CASSRGLAGSGPRDTQYF. The CDR3 nucleotides are TGTGCCAGCAGCCGCGGACTAGCGGGATCCGGACCCCGGGATACGCAGTATTTT.